This note documents a single TCR beta chain sequence. The data originate from a study of monozygotic twins with inflammatory bowel disease. TCRdb reanalyzed the 5' RACE reads, giving one entry per CDR3 protein sequence and no DNA. The listing records around 370,000 distinct CDR3 sequences. CDR3 length: 15 amino acids. Specimen: blood. This TCR derives from a human donor with ulcerative colitis or Crohn's disease, or a healthy co-twin of an affected twin (not recorded which). V and J are TRBV12-3 or TRBV12-4 and TRBJ2-5; checking the TCRdb D call of TRBD1 is not possible without DNA. CDR3 protein: CASSFRDKDVGTQYF.